The 25 T cell receptor beta chains reported below all come from one sample, sequenced in a study of T cell responses to AZD1222 COVID-19 vaccine. TCRdb keeps only in-frame clones here, not all; method: immunoSEQ multiplex PCR. The repertoire holds more than 85,000 clones, with nearly 90% as singletons. The sequenced sample was peripheral blood, obtained on day 0 of AZD1222 vaccination. The receptors shown here come from an adult in good health.

The genes are TRBV6-2 or TRBV6-3 and TRBJ2-2, with a possible D match to TRBD1 (6 bases). The CDR3 extends over 12 amino acids. The V gene lost 2 bases and the J gene lost 13 bases, with 11 bases spanning the gap. Germline lookup yields CDR1 MNHEY and CDR2 SVGEGT. The CDR3 spells CASSYGTRGLFF. CDR3 nucleotide sequence: TGTGCCAGCAGTTACGGGACAAGAGGGCTGTTTTTT.

The gene calls are TRBV5-8 and TRBJ1-5; 12 bases are a match to TRBD1. The CDR3 has 16 amino acids. Trimming removed 0 bases from V and 5 bases from J; junction bases left unmatched: 3. Per germline, CDR1 SGHTS and CDR2 YDEGEE. The DNA for the CDR3 is TGTGCCAGCAGCTTGGGGGACAGGGGGCATCATCAGCCCCAGCATTTT. Protein product: CASSLGDRGHHQPQHF.

The chain combines TRBV19 with TRBJ2-7, with unresolved D. The V and J ends lost 3 bases and 6 bases respectively, with 12 bases between them. CDR1 and CDR2 from the germline V gene are LNHDA and SQIVND (reference sequence). This CDR3 is 13 amino acids long. For the CDR3, the DNA is TGTGCCAGTAGTATCTACCGCTGGGCCGAGCAGTACTTC. This encodes CASSIYRWAEQYF.

The V call is TRBV29-1, the J call TRBJ2-3; TRBD2 agrees at 16 bases. Germline-derived CDR1 and CDR2 are SQVTM and ANQGSEA. This CDR3 has 16 amino acids. V was pared by 7 bases and J by 2 bases, with 6 bases of the junction left unmatched. The CDR3, as DNA: TGCAGCGCCGGGGGGACTAGCGGGAGGGCCACAGATACGCAGTATTTT. Translating gives CSAGGTSGRATDTQYF.

On this clone itself: One end of the junction is discordant with germline, which a read error may explain. V is TRBV11-2 and J is TRBJ2-2; 9 bases are a match to TRBD1. Germline values: CDR1 SGHAT, CDR2 FQNNGV. The CDR3 covers 15 residues. The CDR3 is CASSIRDRDAGEPFF. The DNA of the CDR3 is TGTGCCAGCAGCATCCGGGACAGGGATGCCGGGGAGCCGTTTTTT.

This chain joins TRBV11-2 and TRBJ1-2; 7 bases are shared with TRBD1. Germline CDR1 SGHAT, CDR2 FQNNGV. The length of the CDR3 is 15 residues. V shed 4 bases and J 2 bases; nucleotides not matched to a gene: 7. The CDR3 region has the DNA TGTGCCAGCAGCTCAGGTTTGGGACAGAACTATGGCTACACCTTC. As protein: CASSSGLGQNYGYTF.

The sample holds a few counts of this clone. The gene calls are TRBV19 and TRBJ2-1, with TRBD1 matching over 8 bases. This CDR3 has 17 amino acids. Germline lookup yields CDR1 LNHDA and CDR2 SQIVND (reference sequence). V shed 0 bases and J 3 bases; nucleotides not matched to a gene: 7. DNA for the CDR3: TGTGCCAGTAGTATAGACCTGACAGGGGTATACTACAATGAGCAGTTCTTC. It yields the protein CASSIDLTGVYYNEQFF.

The V call is TRBV9, the J call TRBJ2-7; 9 bases line up with TRBD2. Losses at the gene ends were 3 bases for V and 2 bases for J; bases not matched to a gene: 3. CDR1 is SGDLS, CDR2 YYNGEE, per germline. This CDR3 has 14 amino acids. The CDR3 DNA is TGTGCCAGCAGCGCCCTAGCGGGGACCTACGAGCAGTACGTC. The encoded protein is CASSALAGTYEQYV.

V gene TRBV2 combines with J gene TRBJ1-4, with D perhaps TRBD1 (6 bases). V lost 6 bases and J 5 bases, leaving 13 bases between the germline ends. Germline loops: CDR1 SNHLY, CDR2 FYNNEI. The CDR3 has 14 residues. The CDR3 nucleotides are TGTGCCAGCAGGGGAGGACAGCTAAATGAAAAACTGTTTTTT. It is translated as CASRGGQLNEKLFF. Drawing the rest from reference TRBV2 and TRBJ1-4, the complete variable domain is EPEVTQTPSHQVTQMGQEVILRCVPISNHLYFYWYRQILGQKVEFLVSFYNNEISEKSEIFDDQFSVERPDGSNFTLKIRSTKLEDSAMYFCASRGGQLNEKLFFGSGTQLSVL.

This sequence joins TRBV6-5 and TRBJ2-7, with TRBD2 matching 10 bases. V was pared by 2 bases and J by 0 bases, with 4 bases of the junction left unmatched. The length of the CDR3 is 16 residues. CDR1 MNHEY and CDR2 SVGAGI come from the germline V gene. CDR3 in amino acids: CASSYGTSGVSYEQYF. The CDR3 bases are TGTGCCAGCAGTTACGGTACTAGCGGGGTCTCCTACGAGCAGTACTTC.

This chain links TRBV11-2 with TRBJ2-3; D remains ambiguous. V lost 5 bases and J lost 5, with 8 bases in between. The CDR3 has 12 residues. The V gene's germline CDR1 is SGHAT and CDR2 FQNNGV. This CDR3 is CASSRARDTQYF. CDR3 in DNA: TGTGCCAGCAGCCGGGCCCGAGATACGCAGTATTTT.

The CDR3 loop is CASSFGTASYNEQFF. The DNA for the CDR3 is TGTGCCAGCAGCTTTGGGACAGCATCCTACAATGAGCAGTTCTTC. The rearrangement links TRBV7-3 to TRBJ2-1; 7 positions match TRBD1. The V gene end was trimmed by 3 bases and the J gene end by 1 base; junction bases not matched to a gene: 3. Germline V gene sequence: CDR1 SGHTA, CDR2 FQGTGA. The CDR3 covers 15 residues. The variable domain in full, completed from reference TRBV7-3 and TRBJ2-1, reads GAGVSQTPSNKVTEKGKYVELRCDPISGHTALYWYRQSLGQGPEFLIYFQGTGAADDSGLPNDRFFAVRPEGSVSTLKIQRTERGDSAVYLCASSFGTASYNEQFFGPGTRLTVL.

This rearrangement joins TRBV11-3 to TRBJ2-1, with D perhaps matching TRBD1 (6 bases). Between the trimmed V and J ends, which lost 5 bases and 2 bases, there was a span of 7 bases. There are 13 residues in the CDR3. The germline gives CDR1 SGHNT, CDR2 YENEEA. The CDR3 protein is CASSDRTYNEQFF. The CDR3 DNA sequence: TGTGCCAGCAGCGACAGGACCTACAATGAGCAGTTCTTC.

This clone was detected a few times. The chain couples TRBV15 to TRBJ2-7, with D possibly being TRBD2 (6 bases). CDR1 and CDR2 (germline): LNHNV, YYDKDF (reference sequence). The CDR3 covers 15 residues. V gave up 1 base and J gave up 0 bases, with 10 bases separating them. The CDR3 bases are TGTGCCACCAGCAGAGCCGGGAGTTCCTCCTACGAGCAGTACTTC. Translating it yields CATSRAGSSSYEQYF.

The V call is TRBV11-3, the J call TRBJ2-3; either TRBD1 or TRBD2 may supply D (5 bases each). CDR1 and CDR2 from the germline V gene are SGHNT and YENEEA. With 3 bases removed from V and 2 bases from J, the gap between germline ends came to 15 bases. The CDR3 totals 16 residues. The CDR3 coding sequence is TGTGCCAGCAGCTTCGGGGCCTCGTGGGACACAGATACGCAGTATTTT. This encodes CASSFGASWDTDTQYF.

This chain connects TRBV7-3 to TRBJ1-1; D is possibly TRBD1 (5 bases). CDR1 SGHTA and CDR2 FQGTGA come from the germline V gene. The CDR3 loop spans 15 amino acids. Trimming took off 1 base at V and 4 bases at J, with 13 bases between the two ends. The CDR3 sequence: CASSLSSPGSTEAFF. The CDR3 coding sequence is TGTGCCAGCAGCTTAAGCTCCCCAGGGAGCACTGAAGCTTTCTTT.

The chain couples TRBV24-1 to TRBJ2-5, with D unresolved. Germline V gene lookup returns CDR1 KGHDR and CDR2 SFDVKD. Trimming removed 5 bases at V and 0 bases at J, with 12 bases between. The CDR3 covers 15 residues. The DNA of the CDR3 is TGTGCCACCAGTGCCGTGGTGGGGTACCAAGAGACCCAGTACTTC. It is translated as CATSAVVGYQETQYF.

The genes are TRBV6-5 and TRBJ1-2; D ambiguous. V dropped 4 bases and J dropped 0 bases, with 9 bases sitting between them. CDR3 length: 14 residues. Germline assignment: CDR1 MNHEY and CDR2 SVGAGI. The CDR3 region is CASSSAGANYGYTF. Written as DNA, the CDR3 is TGTGCCAGCAGTTCCGCCGGGGCTAACTATGGCTACACCTTC.

This clone was recorded once. V gene TRBV29-1 combines with J gene TRBJ2-2, with TRBD2 as a possible D gene (5 bases). Trimming cost V 4 bases and J 4 bases, with 13 bases left between them. This CDR3 has 14 amino acids. Germline V gene lookup returns CDR1 SQVTM and CDR2 ANQGSEA. CDR3 in amino acids: CSVAPGAVTGELFF. The CDR3 region has the DNA TGCAGCGTTGCTCCCGGAGCGGTCACCGGGGAGCTGTTTTTT.

This clone was observed a handful of times. This rearrangement joins TRBV9 to TRBJ1-1; unclear D gene. Germline values: CDR1 SGDLS, CDR2 YYNGEE. The CDR3 covers 13 residues. V lost 0 bases, J lost 4 bases, and 7 bases lay in between. CDR3 loop: CASSVELGTEAFF. The DNA of the CDR3 is TGTGCCAGCAGCGTAGAGCTGGGCACTGAAGCTTTCTTT.

This clone was detected only once. The rearrangement uses TRBV3-1 (or the pseudogene TRBV3-2) and TRBJ1-4; 8 bases are a match to TRBD1. CDR1 is LGHDT and CDR2 is YNNKEL in the germline V gene (reference sequence). The CDR3 loop spans 16 amino acids. Unmatched junction bases numbered 7, after V lost 4 bases and J lost 3 bases. CDR3 DNA sequence: TGTGCCAGCAGCCCTGCCTGGACAGGGCCTAATGAAAAACTGTTTTTT. Amino acid sequence: CASSPAWTGPNEKLFF.

The chain combines TRBV9 with TRBJ2-5; TRBD1 might be the D (6 bases). The CDR3 length is 15 residues. Trimming removed 1 base from V and 0 bases from J, with 10 bases in between. Germline values: CDR1 SGDLS, CDR2 YYNGEE. CDR3 DNA: TGTGCCAGCAGCGTAAGGGGGTTGTACCAAGAGACCCAGTACTTC. This codes for CASSVRGLYQETQYF.

The chain combines TRBV25-1 with TRBJ1-3, with 8 bases matching TRBD1. Trimming removed 4 bases from V and 0 bases from J; junction bases left unmatched: 5. This CDR3 spans 16 amino acids. Germline values: CDR1 MGHDK, CDR2 SYGVNS. CDR3 sequence reads: CASSGRGLLSGNTIYF. DNA for the CDR3: TGTGCCAGCAGTGGCAGGGGGCTGCTCTCTGGAAACACCATATATTTT.

This clone was seen only a few times. The chain couples TRBV7-3 to TRBJ1-2; TRBD1 matches at 7 bases. Germline V lookup: CDR1 SGHTA, CDR2 FQGTGA. J gave up 6 bases and V 2 bases, and 3 bases lay outside the gene matches. This CDR3 has 13 residues. The CDR3 DNA reads as TGTGCCAGCAGCTTATCAGGGGGAGATGGCTACACCTTC. Protein: CASSLSGGDGYTF.

CDR3 sequence reads: CASSQVKTGELFF. The DNA for the CDR3 is TGTGCCAGCAGCCAGGTCAAAACCGGGGAGCTGTTTTTT. The rearrangement links TRBV6-2 or TRBV6-3 to TRBJ2-2; D gene unclear. V shed 6 bases and J shed 5 bases, with 10 bases lying between them. The CDR3 sequence is 13 residues long. Germline V gene sequence: CDR1 MNHEY, CDR2 SVGEGT.